The 20 T cell receptor beta chains given below trace back to one sample, sequenced in a study of identifying expanded T cells in peripheral blood. TCRdb keeps only in-frame clones here, not all; method: immunoSEQ multiplex PCR. The table shows 120,000 or so clones, with about 80% occurring only once. The sequenced sample consisted of blood. These receptors originate from a person aged 18 to 70 in good health.

The chain combines TRBV5-1 with TRBJ2-5; 7 positions match TRBD2. CDR3 size: 14 residues. After removal of 4 bases from V and 1 base from J, the junction contained 4 bases not matched to a gene. CDR1 and CDR2 (germline): SGHRS, YFSETQ. This CDR3 is CASSLSGVQETQYF. The CDR3 nucleotides are TGCGCCAGCAGCCTAAGCGGGGTCCAAGAGACCCAGTACTTC.

The V call is TRBV5-1, the J call TRBJ2-2; 14 bases agree with TRBD2. The J segment lost 5 bases and the V segment lost 3 bases, leaving 3 bases of the junction unmatched. CDR3 length: 16 amino acids. CDR1 SGHRS and CDR2 YFSETQ come from the germline V gene. The CDR3 here is CASSSWTSGGTGELFF. The CDR3 DNA sequence: TGCGCCAGCAGCTCTTGGACTAGCGGGGGGACCGGGGAGCTGTTTTTT.

For the CDR3, the DNA is TGCGCCAGCAGCTTGGCCGGGCAGTTCTCCTACAATGAGCAGTTCTTC. Its translation: CASSLAGQFSYNEQFF. This sequence joins TRBV5-1 and TRBJ2-1; D not resolved. CDR1 and CDR2 from the germline V gene are SGHRS and YFSETQ. V was pared by 0 bases and J by 0 bases, with 10 bases between. This CDR3 comprises 16 residues.

The CDR3 DNA reads TGTGCCAGCAGACTAGCGGGGGACTTCTACGAGCAGTACTTC. This encodes CASRLAGDFYEQYF. The chain carries TRBV5-6 and TRBJ2-7; TRBD2 matches 11 bases. The J segment lost 3 bases and the V segment lost 5 bases, leaving 4 bases of the junction unmatched. The germline V gene encodes CDR1 SGHDT and CDR2 YYEEEE. The CDR3 runs 14 residues.

The chain is built from TRBV5-5 and TRBJ1-2; TRBD1 is a possible D gene (5 bases). Deletions cut 3 bases from V and 3 bases from J, with 21 bases between. The CDR3 extends over 17 amino acids. Germline loops: CDR1 SGHKS, CDR2 YYEKEE (reference sequence). CDR3: CASSSDPGGVRDYGYTF. The CDR3 nucleotides are TGTGCCAGCAGCTCAGACCCGGGGGGGGTTAGAGACTATGGCTACACCTTC.

Here the CDR3 reads CASSLGGDAFF. DNA of the CDR3: TGTGCCAGCAGCTTAGGAGGGGATGCTTTCTTT. The rearrangement joins TRBV7-2 to TRBJ1-1, with a possible D match to TRBD1 (5 bases). V dropped 1 base and J dropped 11 bases, with 8 bases sitting between them. CDR3 size: 11 residues. Germline V gene lookup returns CDR1 SGHTA and CDR2 FQGNSA.

This clone was seen only once. The V call is TRBV7-2, the J call TRBJ1-5, with 7 bases aligning to TRBD1. The junction had 8 bases not matched to a gene; V was cut back by 5 bases and J by 4 bases. The CDR3 length is 15 residues. Germline-derived CDR1 and CDR2 are SGHTA and FQGNSA. CDR3 coding DNA: TGTGCCAGCAGCGCAAAGACAGGGACTAATCAGCCCCAGCATTTT. Protein product: CASSAKTGTNQPQHF.

The V and J genes are TRBV13 and TRBJ1-3; a weak D match, TRBD1 (5 bases). This CDR3 is 16 amino acids long. In germline, CDR1 is PRHDT, CDR2 FYEKMQ (reference sequence). The V gene lost 2 bases and the J gene lost 0 bases, with 11 bases spanning the gap. This chain's CDR3 is CASSLRQMFSGNTIYF. The CDR3 DNA follows: TGTGCCAGCAGCTTAAGACAGATGTTCTCTGGAAACACCATATATTTT.

The table lists this clone with a few counts. V and J are TRBV5-4 and TRBJ1-2; D is ambiguous. The V and J ends lost 0 bases and 3 bases respectively, with 12 bases between them. CDR3 size: 15 residues. The germline gives CDR1 SGHNT, CDR2 YYREEE (reference sequence). In DNA form, the CDR3 reads TGTGCCAGCAGCTTGGAGGTCGCCCGGGACTATGGCTACACCTTC. This translates into CASSLEVARDYGYTF.

J is TRBJ1-2 and V is TRBV28; 7 nucleotides match TRBD1. The CDR3 runs 15 residues. V shed 4 bases and J 5 bases; nucleotides not matched to a gene: 10. Germline CDR1 and CDR2: MDHEN and SYDVKM. The DNA for the CDR3 is TGTGCCAGCAGTTCCGGGACAGCATCCAATTATGGCTACACCTTC. It encodes CASSSGTASNYGYTF.

The rearrangement uses TRBV4-3 and TRBJ1-2; D possibly corresponds to TRBD1 (5 bases). The length of the CDR3 is 19 residues. Trimming left V 1 base short and J 0 bases short, with 21 bases between. Germline values: CDR1 LGHNA, CDR2 YSLEER. CDR3 sequence: CASSQGYNFAAGSNYGYTF. As DNA, the CDR3 is TGCGCCAGCAGCCAAGGCTACAACTTCGCGGCAGGGTCTAACTATGGCTACACCTTC.

The CDR3 DNA follows: TGTGCCAGCACCTCCCAAGAACGGGGGGGCGGGGAGACCCAGTACTTC. Its translation: CASTSQERGGGETQYF. The rearrangement uses TRBV13 and TRBJ2-5; 8 nucleotides align to TRBD2. Germline V gives CDR1 PRHDT, CDR2 FYEKMQ (reference sequence). V shed 7 bases and J 5 bases; nucleotides not matched to a gene: 15. This CDR3 is built from 16 residues.

The chain has TRBV7-9 and TRBJ1-5; D is unclear. Germline V gene data show CDR1 as SEHNR and CDR2 as FQNEAQ (reference sequence). The CDR3 length is 15 residues. V lost 1 base, J lost 2 bases, and 9 bases lay in between. CDR3 in amino acids: CASSLDTNRNQPQHF. CDR3 coding DNA: TGTGCCAGCAGCTTAGATACCAACCGCAATCAGCCCCAGCATTTT.

The V gene is TRBV4-1, the J gene TRBJ1-5; D is perhaps TRBD1 (6 bases). The CDR3 runs 19 residues. Trimming stripped 2 bases from V and 4 bases from J, with 24 bases between. Germline V gene data show CDR1 as MGHRA and CDR2 as YSYEKL. CDR3 residues: CASSQSGYGYGGLNQPQHF. DNA for the CDR3: TGCGCCAGCAGCCAATCTGGGTACGGGTATGGGGGGCTGAATCAGCCCCAGCATTTT.

This chain joins TRBV30 and TRBJ2-5; D call uncertain. The V gene's germline CDR1 is GTSNPN and CDR2 SVGIG (reference sequence). This CDR3 is 14 amino acids long. V was cut by 2 bases and J by 2 bases, with 12 bases left in between. In nucleotides, the CDR3 is TGTGCCTGGAGTCGGTCACCGCGGCAAGAGACCCAGTACTTC. This encodes CAWSRSPRQETQYF.

This chain's CDR3 is CASSLVGAGNTEAFF. The CDR3 DNA follows: TGTGCCAGCAGCTTAGTTGGGGCGGGGAACACTGAAGCTTTCTTT. The chain uses TRBV7-6 and TRBJ1-1; the D gene is possibly TRBD1 (5 bases). Germline V gene sequence: CDR1 SGHVS, CDR2 FNYEAQ. The germline V and J ends were trimmed by 1 base and 1 base, with 10 bases remaining between them. The CDR3 is 15 amino acids. Variable domain in full (rest from reference TRBV7-6 and TRBJ1-1): GAGVSQSPRYKVTKRGQDVALRCDPISGHVSLYWYRQALGQGPEFLTYFNYEAQQDKSGLPNDRFSAERPEGSISTLTIQRTEQRDSAMYRCASSLVGAGNTEAFFGQGTRLTVV.

This rearrangement joins TRBV7-3 to TRBJ2-3, with D tentatively TRBD2 (6 bases). V was clipped by 0 bases and J by 2 bases, with 12 bases between them. The CDR3 spans 16 residues. The germline gives CDR1 SGHTA, CDR2 FQGTGA. CDR3 sequence reads: CASSLTISGTTDTQYF. The CDR3 nucleotides are TGTGCCAGCAGCTTAACGATTAGCGGTACCACAGATACGCAGTATTTT.

This clone was found once. This chain connects TRBV5-1 to TRBJ2-5; possibly TRBD2 for D (6 bases). Looked up from germline, CDR1 is SGHRS and CDR2 is YFSETQ. The CDR3 consists of 16 residues. V was pared by 2 bases and J by 3 bases, with 17 bases between. CDR3 sequence reads: CASSFVGGFGEETQYF. In DNA form, the CDR3 reads TGCGCCAGCAGCTTCGTGGGGGGTTTTGGGGAAGAGACCCAGTACTTC.

The V call is TRBV5-6, the J call TRBJ1-1; D might be TRBD1 (5 bases). Trimming pared 0 bases from V and 11 bases from J, leaving 17 bases between. This CDR3 contains 14 residues. The V gene's germline CDR1 is SGHDT and CDR2 YYEEEE. Here the CDR3 reads CASSLVFGASLAFF. CDR3 sequence (DNA): TGTGCCAGCAGCTTGGTGTTTGGGGCCTCATTGGCTTTCTTT.

This chain links TRBV6-1 with TRBJ1-4; D gene unclear. This CDR3 comprises 13 residues. V lost 11 bases, J lost 8 bases, and 18 bases lay in between. CDR1 is MNHNS, CDR2 SASEGT, per germline. CDR3 protein: CAGPRGVGEKLFF. DNA for the CDR3: TGTGCCGGACCACGCGGGGTTGGAGAAAAACTGTTTTTT.